These T cell receptor beta chains were read from a single sample in a study of cytomegalovirus exposure and HLA in healthy donors. Only in-frame clones appear in the TCRdb table, and some are missing; sequencing was by immunoSEQ multiplex PCR. The sample shows roughly 190,000 clones, roughly 12% of them seen only once. Material for sequencing was PBMCs. All receptors derive from a man aged 50-59 years in good health and CMV-seropositive. CDR3s include the opening cysteine and the closing phenylalanine or tryptophan. Each record gives: J gene, V gene, D gene, clone size, CDR3 protein, CDR3 DNA. The D gene is left open where the match is weak. Clone size appears in some rows only: once, few, many, or a class for an expanded clone.

j_call: TRBJ2-5
v_call: TRBV7-9
d_call: .
clone_size: .
cdr3_aa: CASSSLVGLQETQYF
cdr3_nt: TGTGCCAGCAGCTCCCTGGTGGGGCTACAAGAGACCCAGTACTTC

j_call: TRBJ2-7
v_call: TRBV5-1
d_call: TRBD1
clone_size: .
cdr3_aa: CASSWTGTDEQYF
cdr3_nt: TGCGCCAGCAGCTGGACAGGGACCGACGAGCAGTACTTC

j_call: TRBJ1-2
v_call: TRBV6-5
d_call: .
clone_size: many
cdr3_aa: CASSYSGAESSGYTF
cdr3_nt: TGTGCCAGCAGTTACTCTGGGGCGGAGAGTTCTGGCTACACCTTC

j_call: TRBJ1-2
v_call: TRBV7-2
d_call: .
clone_size: few
cdr3_aa: CASSFYRNMKREHGYTF
cdr3_nt: TGTGCCAGCAGCTTCTACCGCAATATGAAGAGGGAGCATGGCTACACCTTC

j_call: TRBJ2-5
v_call: TRBV9
d_call: TRBD2
clone_size: few
cdr3_aa: CASSAFPPGGSGGGETQYF
cdr3_nt: TGTGCCAGCAGCGCCTTCCCCCCCGGTGGTAGCGGGGGAGGAGAGACCCAGTACTTC

j_call: TRBJ2-3
v_call: TRBV27
d_call: .
clone_size: few
cdr3_aa: CASSLGPSTDTQYF
cdr3_nt: TGTGCCAGCAGTTTAGGGCCAAGCACAGATACGCAGTATTTT

j_call: TRBJ2-5
v_call: TRBV6-6
d_call: .
clone_size: .
cdr3_aa: CASSPGVQETQYF
cdr3_nt: TGTGCCAGCAGTCCGGGGGTCCAAGAGACCCAGTACTTC

j_call: TRBJ1-6
v_call: TRBV30
d_call: TRBD1
clone_size: .
cdr3_aa: CAWSPRTGDNSPLHF
cdr3_nt: TGTGCCTGGAGTCCCCGGACAGGGGATAATTCACCCCTCCACTTC

j_call: TRBJ1-6
v_call: TRBV9
d_call: TRBD1
clone_size: .
cdr3_aa: CASSVGTGDSPLHF
cdr3_nt: TGTGCCAGCAGCGTCGGGACAGGGGATTCACCCCTCCACTTT

j_call: TRBJ1-3
v_call: TRBV9
d_call: .
clone_size: .
cdr3_aa: CASSVGQLGNTIYF
cdr3_nt: TGTGCCAGCAGCGTAGGACAGTTAGGAAACACCATATATTTT

j_call: TRBJ2-7
v_call: TRBV6-1
d_call: .
clone_size: .
cdr3_aa: CASSEVGAAREQYF
cdr3_nt: TGTGCCAGCAGTGAAGTAGGGGCGGCCAGGGAGCAGTACTTC

j_call: TRBJ2-3
v_call: TRBV7-3
d_call: TRBD2
clone_size: .
cdr3_aa: CASSSHLGGSTDTQYF
cdr3_nt: TGTGCCAGCAGCTCGCACCTGGGGGGGAGCACAGATACGCAGTATTTT

j_call: TRBJ1-4
v_call: TRBV7-2
d_call: .
clone_size: many
cdr3_aa: CASSLEPALNEKLFF
cdr3_nt: TGTGCCAGCAGCTTAGAGCCAGCGCTTAATGAAAAACTGTTTTTT

j_call: TRBJ2-3
v_call: TRBV6-1
d_call: TRBD1
clone_size: .
cdr3_aa: CASSTGVSDTQYF
cdr3_nt: TGTGCCAGCAGTACAGGGGTTTCAGATACGCAGTATTTT

j_call: TRBJ2-3
v_call: TRBV7-3
d_call: .
clone_size: .
cdr3_aa: CASSSSGQYPDTQYF
cdr3_nt: TGTGCCAGCAGCTCCTCCGGACAATACCCAGATACGCAGTATTTT

j_call: TRBJ2-7
v_call: TRBV27
d_call: .
clone_size: .
cdr3_aa: CASSLLGTPTYEQYF
cdr3_nt: TGTGCCAGCAGTTTATTGGGGACTCCCACCTACGAGCAGTACTTC

j_call: TRBJ2-7
v_call: TRBV19
d_call: TRBD2
clone_size: .
cdr3_aa: CASRSPGTRGYEQYF
cdr3_nt: TGTGCCAGTAGAAGCCCCGGGACTAGAGGTTACGAGCAGTACTTC

j_call: TRBJ2-7
v_call: TRBV5-1
d_call: TRBD1
clone_size: few
cdr3_aa: CASSLPQRTGASYSYEQYF
cdr3_nt: TGCGCCAGCAGCTTGCCCCAGAGGACAGGCGCTTCATATTCCTACGAGCAGTACTTC

j_call: TRBJ1-6
v_call: TRBV18
d_call: .
clone_size: .
cdr3_aa: CASSPSGSYNSPLHF
cdr3_nt: TGTGCCAGCTCACCCAGCGGCTCCTATAATTCACCCCTCCACTTT

j_call: TRBJ2-1
v_call: TRBV25-1
d_call: .
clone_size: .
cdr3_aa: CASSRGLGDEQFF
cdr3_nt: TGTGCCAGCAGCAGGGGATTAGGCGATGAGCAGTTCTTC

j_call: TRBJ1-6
v_call: TRBV11-2
d_call: .
clone_size: few
cdr3_aa: CASSFRGLGSPLHF
cdr3_nt: TGTGCCAGCAGCTTCAGGGGTCTTGGGTCACCCCTCCACTTT

j_call: TRBJ2-2
v_call: TRBV28
d_call: .
clone_size: .
cdr3_aa: CASTEESGELFF
cdr3_nt: TGTGCCAGCACGGAGGAATCCGGGGAGCTGTTTTTT

j_call: TRBJ1-1
v_call: TRBV5-1
d_call: .
clone_size: few
cdr3_aa: CASSLASSTGTEAFF
cdr3_nt: TGCGCCAGCAGCTTGGCCTCGTCCACGGGCACTGAAGCTTTCTTT

j_call: TRBJ2-7
v_call: TRBV15
d_call: TRBD1
clone_size: .
cdr3_aa: CATTRTGQGFFEQYF
cdr3_nt: TGTGCCACCACGCGGACGGGACAGGGGTTTTTCGAGCAGTACTTC

j_call: TRBJ1-2
v_call: TRBV2
d_call: .
clone_size: .
cdr3_aa: CASSLTGKQIPHGYTF
cdr3_nt: TGTGCCAGCAGTCTGACCGGGAAACAGATCCCCCATGGCTACACCTTC

j_call: TRBJ1-5
v_call: TRBV9
d_call: TRBD1
clone_size: .
cdr3_aa: CASSAGTGSNQPQHF
cdr3_nt: TGTGCCAGCAGCGCCGGGACAGGTAGCAATCAGCCCCAGCATTTT

j_call: TRBJ1-1
v_call: TRBV5-1
d_call: .
clone_size: .
cdr3_aa: CASSPGVGALRNTEAFF
cdr3_nt: TGCGCCAGCAGCCCTGGTGTGGGAGCCCTCCGGAACACTGAAGCTTTCTTT

j_call: TRBJ1-2
v_call: TRBV11-2
d_call: .
clone_size: few
cdr3_aa: CASSYSDSFYGYTF
cdr3_nt: TGTGCCAGCAGCTACTCGGACAGTTTCTATGGCTACACCTTC